This T cell receptor beta chain came from a study of cytomegalovirus exposure and HLA in healthy donors. This clone was found once. Its cognate antigen is unknown. The junction departs from the called germline gene at one end, perhaps through a read error. Notes on the study in general: TRBV6-2, TRBV6-3 and some other V segments were excluded as indistinguishable. In a later analysis, most CMV-associated TCR beta chains appeared HLA-restricted.

Germline lookup yields CDR1 SEHNR and CDR2 FQNEAQ (reference sequence). The CDR3 spans 15 residues. PCR was performed using 60 Vbeta and 13 Jbeta primers. The protocol was immunoSEQ multiplex PCR, while the TCRdb copy is restricted to in-frame clones and leaves out a portion. The sample carries around 120,000 clones, around three quarters recorded once. The specimen was PBMCs. The clonotype originates from a male donor in good health and CMV-seronegative. The V call is TRBV7-9, the J call TRBJ2-7; 9 nucleotides match TRBD2. The CDR3 loop is CSSSPLAGDPYEQYF. The CDR3 region has the DNA TGTTCCAGCAGCCCGTTAGCGGGGGATCCCTACGAGCAGTACTTC.